Listed below are T cell receptor beta chains from one sample, sequenced in a study of control samples from healthy donors and cancer patients. Generated by immunoSEQ multiplex PCR, the TCRdb table keeps only in-frame clones and is missing some. Of 75,000 to 95,000 clones listed, 70% to 90% were seen once; the top ten hold around 6%. Sequencing used blood. The receptors were sampled from a woman aged 45-65 years in good health. CDR3s include the opening cysteine and the closing phenylalanine or tryptophan. D genes are given only for firm matches. A row's size may be missing; if present it is once, few, many or a size class.

d_call	clone_size	j_call	v_call	cdr3_aa	cdr3_nt
NA	NA	TRBJ1-4	TRBV5-4	CASSLSGTNEKLFF	TGTGCCAGCAGCTTGTCAGGCACTAATGAAAAACTGTTTTTT
NA	NA	TRBJ1-4	TRBV5-1	CASSLAGEKLFF	TGCGCCAGCAGCTTGGCCGGGGAAAAACTGTTTTTT
NA	NA	TRBJ2-1	TRBV24-1	CATSDPGWGHNEQFF	TGTGCCACCAGTGATCCCGGTTGGGGGCACAATGAGCAGTTCTTC
NA	few	TRBJ2-1	TRBV5-6	CASSFWDLSGSYNEQFF	TGTGCCAGCAGCTTTTGGGACCTCAGTGGGTCCTACAATGAGCAGTTCTTC
NA	NA	TRBJ2-5	TRBV14	CASSQELGSEETQYF	TGTGCCAGCAGCCAAGAATTGGGATCGGAGGAGACCCAGTACTTC
NA	NA	TRBJ2-5	TRBV6-5	CASSRLLQETQYF	TGTGCCAGCAGCAGGCTCCTCCAAGAGACCCAGTACTTC
NA	NA	TRBJ1-5	TRBV19	CASSMAKRDQPQHF	TGTGCCAGTAGTATGGCCAAACGGGATCAGCCCCAGCATTTT
NA	NA	TRBJ1-2	TRBV9	CASSPGTAHGYTF	TGTGCCAGCAGCCCAGGGACCGCCCACGGCTACACCTTC
NA	NA	TRBJ2-7	TRBV2	CASSESGKGEQYF	TGTGCCAGCAGTGAATCAGGTAAAGGCGAGCAGTACTTC
NA	NA	TRBJ2-7	TRBV6-6	CASSLVSSSSEQYF	TGTGCCAGCAGTTTGGTTAGCTCTTCCTCCGAGCAGTACTTC
NA	NA	TRBJ1-4	TRBV2	CASSKEGTTNEKLFF	TGTGCCAGCAGTAAAGAAGGGACAACCAATGAAAAACTGTTTTTT
TRBD2	NA	TRBJ2-1	TRBV2	CASVLAGGFNEQFF	TGTGCCAGTGTACTAGCGGGGGGATTCAATGAGCAGTTCTTC
NA	NA	TRBJ2-1	TRBV13	CASSQYRKTYNEQFF	TGTGCCAGCAGTCAATACAGGAAGACCTACAATGAGCAGTTCTTC
NA	NA	TRBJ1-5	TRBV5-6	CASSLGQGINQPQHF	TGTGCCAGCAGCTTGGGCCAGGGGATAAATCAGCCCCAGCATTTT
NA	NA	TRBJ1-4	TRBV6-5	CASSTPRNGKLFF	TGTGCCAGCAGTACCCCCAGGAACGGCAAACTGTTTTTT
TRBD2	NA	TRBJ2-3	TRBV5-4	CASSLPGGLGDTQYF	TGTGCCAGCAGCTTGCCGGGGGGGCTGGGAGATACGCAGTATTTT
TRBD1	NA	TRBJ1-4	TRBV5-5	CASSPQGQGYKKLFF	TGTGCCAGCAGCCCCCAGGGACAGGGTTATAAAAAACTGTTTTTT
TRBD1	NA	TRBJ1-4	TRBV19	CASSPGGTNEKLFF	TGTGCCAGTAGTCCAGGGGGCACGAATGAAAAACTGTTTTTT
TRBD1	once	TRBJ1-6	TRBV6-1	CASSDRTGGANSPLHF	TGTGCCAGCAGTGACAGAACAGGGGGCGCGAATTCACCCCTCCACTTT
NA	NA	TRBJ1-2	TRBV11-2	CASSQPQGTGGYTF	TGTGCCAGCAGCCAGCCCCAGGGGACGGGTGGCTACACCTTC
NA	NA	TRBJ1-4	TRBV9	CASSSSRGATNEKLFF	TGTGCCAGCAGCTCCTCCCGGGGTGCAACTAATGAAAAACTGTTTTTT
TRBD2	NA	TRBJ2-3	TRBV7-9	CASTHGPGTSADTQYF	TGTGCCAGCACGCACGGCCCCGGGACTAGCGCAGATACGCAGTATTTT
NA	few	TRBJ1-3	TRBV4-1	CASSQDRDTIYF	TGCGCCAGCAGCCAAGATAGGGACACCATATATTTT
NA	NA	TRBJ1-3	TRBV10-2	CASTASSGNTIYF	TGCGCCAGCACAGCGAGCTCTGGAAACACCATATATTTT
NA	NA	TRBJ1-1	TRBV5-5	CASSLVRTEAFF	TGTGCCAGCAGCTTGGTTCGGACAGAAGCTTTCTTT
NA	NA	TRBJ1-4	TRBV2	CASSVSVPNEKLFF	TGTGCCAGCAGTGTCAGTGTCCCTAATGAAAAACTGTTTTTT
NA	NA	TRBJ2-3	TRBV5-6	CASSGVSTDTQYF	TGTGCCAGCAGCGGTGTAAGCACAGATACGCAGTATTTT
NA	NA	TRBJ1-1	TRBV10-2	CASRGTDIWNTEAFF	TGCGCCAGCAGAGGGACCGACATATGGAACACTGAAGCTTTCTTT
TRBD1	NA	TRBJ1-1	TRBV19	CASTPPGQGASSAFF	TGTGCCAGTACCCCCCCGGGACAGGGGGCTAGTTCGGCTTTCTTT
TRBD1	NA	TRBJ2-1	TRBV12-5	CASGPGQVEQFF	TGTGCTAGTGGCCCAGGACAGGTTGAGCAGTTCTTC
NA	NA	TRBJ1-1	TRBV6-5	CASSGRGDTEAFF	TGTGCCAGCTCAGGGAGAGGAGACACTGAAGCTTTCTTT
NA	NA	TRBJ1-1	TRBV5-4	CASSSRNRANTEAFF	TGTGCCAGCAGCTCCCGCAACAGGGCGAACACTGAAGCTTTCTTT
NA	NA	TRBJ2-1	TRBV11-2	CASSISGSTYNEQFF	TGTGCCAGCAGCATTAGCGGTTCTACCTACAATGAGCAGTTCTTC
NA	once	TRBJ1-1	TRBV10-3	CAISYDHRNTEAFF	TGTGCCATCAGTTACGACCACCGGAACACTGAAGCTTTCTTT
NA	NA	TRBJ2-7	TRBV3-1/TRBV3-2	CASSQGPSYEQYF	TGTGCCAGCAGCCAGGGACCGTCCTACGAGCAGTACTTC
NA	NA	TRBJ1-5	TRBV5-8	CASSLTRHYNQPQHF	TGTGCCAGCAGCTTGACCCGACATTACAATCAGCCCCAGCATTTT
NA	NA	TRBJ1-2	TRBV2	CASNQVIGQLYGYTF	TGTGCCAGCAACCAAGTTATAGGACAGCTATATGGCTACACCTTC
TRBD1	NA	TRBJ2-2	TRBV9	CASSARDRGRSGELFF	TGTGCCAGCAGCGCCCGGGACAGGGGGCGATCCGGGGAGCTGTTTTTT
TRBD1	NA	TRBJ2-1	TRBV18	CASSPGPGGVNEQFF	TGTGCCAGCTCACCAGGCCCAGGGGGAGTAAATGAGCAGTTCTTC
TRBD1	few	TRBJ1-3	TRBV5-1	CASSRGQPAGNTIYF	TGCGCCAGCAGCCGGGGACAGCCGGCTGGAAACACCATATATTTT
NA	NA	TRBJ2-7	TRBV5-4	CASSLGGGPLAGEQYF	TGTGCCAGCAGCTTAGGCGGGGGCCCCTTAGCGGGCGAGCAGTACTTC
NA	NA	TRBJ2-7	TRBV3-1/TRBV3-2	CASSQSLGGLSSYEQYF	TGTGCCAGCAGCCAATCTCTTGGAGGCCTGAGCTCCTACGAGCAGTACTTC
TRBD1	NA	TRBJ1-1	TRBV2	CASSDIFGTGSSVGLNTEAFF	TGTGCCAGCAGTGATATTTTCGGGACAGGGTCCTCAGTCGGGTTGAACACTGAAGCTTTCTTT
TRBD1	NA	TRBJ1-1	TRBV5-8	CASSFKGTGRNTEAFF	TGTGCCAGCAGCTTCAAGGGGACAGGAAGGAACACTGAAGCTTTCTTT
NA	NA	TRBJ2-3	TRBV18	CASSPPWGSSTDTQYF	TGTGCCAGCTCACCACCGTGGGGGAGTAGCACAGATACGCAGTATTTT